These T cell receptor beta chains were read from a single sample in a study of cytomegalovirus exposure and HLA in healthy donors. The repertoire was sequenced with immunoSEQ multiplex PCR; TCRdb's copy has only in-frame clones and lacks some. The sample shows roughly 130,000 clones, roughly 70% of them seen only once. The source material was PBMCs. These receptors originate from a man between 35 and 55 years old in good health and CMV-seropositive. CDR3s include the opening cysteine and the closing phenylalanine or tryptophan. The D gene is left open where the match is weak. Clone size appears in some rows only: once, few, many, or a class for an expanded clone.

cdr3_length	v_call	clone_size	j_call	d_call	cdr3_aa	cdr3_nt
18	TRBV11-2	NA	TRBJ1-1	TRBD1	CASSNRDGTGRTGPEAFF	TGTGCCAGCAGCAACAGAGATGGGACAGGAAGAACCGGCCCTGAAGCTTTCTTT
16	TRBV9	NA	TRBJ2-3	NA	CASSVLFGTSTDTQYF	TGTGCCAGCAGCGTACTATTTGGGACAAGCACAGATACGCAGTATTTT
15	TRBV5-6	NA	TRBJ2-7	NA	CASNRAGLGSYEQYF	TGTGCCAGCAATAGGGCGGGCCTAGGGTCCTACGAGCAGTACTTC
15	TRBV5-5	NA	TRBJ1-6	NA	CASSPMGDWDRTLHF	TGTGCCAGCAGCCCCATGGGGGACTGGGATAGAACCCTCCACTTT
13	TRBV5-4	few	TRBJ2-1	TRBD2	CASSFGLVNEQFF	TGTGCCAGCAGTTTTGGACTAGTCAATGAGCAGTTCTTC
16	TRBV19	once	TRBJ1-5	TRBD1	CAGSGARTGLNQPQHF	TGTGCCGGTAGTGGAGCTCGGACAGGGTTAAATCAGCCCCAGCATTTT
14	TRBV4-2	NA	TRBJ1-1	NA	CASSHSEAGTEAFF	TGTGCCAGCAGCCACTCCGAGGCGGGAACTGAAGCTTTCTTT
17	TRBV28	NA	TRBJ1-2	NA	CASSPEEAGRLGGGYTF	TGTGCCAGCAGTCCCGAGGAGGCGGGGCGGCTTGGGGGTGGCTACACCTTC
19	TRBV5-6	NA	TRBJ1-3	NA	CASSFTTGGQITSGNTIYF	TGTGCCAGCAGCTTCACGACAGGAGGACAAATAACCTCTGGAAACACCATATATTTT
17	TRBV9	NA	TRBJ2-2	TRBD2	CASSVVSGGLNTGELFF	TGTGCCAGCAGCGTAGTAAGCGGGGGCCTTAACACCGGGGAGCTGTTTTTT
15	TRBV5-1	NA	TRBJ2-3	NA	CASSLVSPYTDTQYF	TGCGCCAGCAGCTTGGTTTCCCCCTACACAGATACGCAGTATTTT
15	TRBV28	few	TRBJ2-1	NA	CASSPMGRDYNEQFF	TGTGCCAGCAGTCCCATGGGGCGGGACTACAATGAGCAGTTCTTC
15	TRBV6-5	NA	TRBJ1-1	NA	CASSYGPGRDTEAFF	TGTGCCAGCAGTTACGGTCCAGGGAGGGATACTGAAGCTTTCTTT
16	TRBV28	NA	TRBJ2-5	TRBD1	CASSAPGQGWRETQYF	TGTGCCAGCAGTGCCCCGGGACAGGGCTGGCGAGAGACCCAGTACTTC
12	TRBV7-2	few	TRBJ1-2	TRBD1	CAITGGGYGYTF	TGTGCCATCACAGGGGGCGGCTATGGCTACACCTTC
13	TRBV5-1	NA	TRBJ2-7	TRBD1	CASTRDSFYEQYF	TGCGCCAGCACACGGGACAGCTTCTACGAGCAGTACTTC
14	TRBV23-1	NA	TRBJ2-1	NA	CASSQMSQGNEQFF	TGCGCCAGCAGTCAAATGTCGCAGGGCAATGAGCAGTTCTTC
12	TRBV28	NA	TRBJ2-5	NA	CASTKGGETQYF	TGTGCCAGCACAAAGGGGGGGGAGACCCAGTACTTC
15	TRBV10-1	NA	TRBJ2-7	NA	CASSPPGTPTYEQYF	TGCGCCAGCAGTCCACCAGGGACTCCTACCTACGAGCAGTACTTC
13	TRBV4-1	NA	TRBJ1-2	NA	CASSQGDFYGYTF	TGCGCCAGCAGCCAAGGGGACTTCTATGGCTACACCTTC
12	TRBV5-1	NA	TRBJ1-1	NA	CASSLGGPEAFF	TGCGCCAGCAGCTTGGGAGGTCCTGAAGCTTTCTTT
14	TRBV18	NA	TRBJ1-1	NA	CASSRGNMNTEAFF	TGTGCCAGCTCACGCGGGAACATGAACACTGAAGCTTTCTTT
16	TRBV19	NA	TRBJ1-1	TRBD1	CASSPRTGWENTEAFF	TGTGCCAGTAGTCCTCGGACAGGGTGGGAGAACACTGAAGCTTTCTTT
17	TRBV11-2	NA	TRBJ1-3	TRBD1	CASSPRQGTTSGNTIYF	TGTGCCAGCAGCCCACGACAGGGGACAACCTCTGGAAACACCATATATTTT
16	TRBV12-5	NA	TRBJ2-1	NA	CASGFSIGGSYNEQFF	TGTGCTAGTGGTTTTTCTATAGGAGGCTCCTACAATGAGCAGTTCTTC
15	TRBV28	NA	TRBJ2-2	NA	CASKGGVGATGELFF	TGTGCCAGCAAGGGGGGGGTCGGCGCAACCGGGGAGCTGTTTTTT
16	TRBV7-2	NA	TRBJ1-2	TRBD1	CASSYAPGTEGGGYTF	TGTGCCAGCAGCTATGCCCCCGGGACAGAAGGTGGTGGCTACACCTTC
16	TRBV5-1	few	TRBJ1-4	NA	CASSLVLAGNNEKLFF	TGCGCCAGCAGCTTGGTATTGGCAGGAAATAATGAAAAACTGTTTTTT
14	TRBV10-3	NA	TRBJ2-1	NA	CAINPGASYNEQFF	TGTGCCATCAATCCAGGGGCCTCCTACAATGAGCAGTTCTTC
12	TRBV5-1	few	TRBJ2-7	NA	CASSLDTCEQYF	TGCGCCAGCAGCCTGGACACCTGCGAGCAGTACTTC
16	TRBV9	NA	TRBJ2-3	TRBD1	CASSVTGTGRTDTQYF	TGTGCCAGCAGCGTAACCGGGACAGGGCGCACAGATACGCAGTATTTT
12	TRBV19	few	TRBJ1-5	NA	CASSERYQPQHF	TGTGCCAGTAGTGAGAGATATCAGCCCCAGCATTTT
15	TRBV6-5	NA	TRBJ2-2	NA	CASSSPGHNTGELFF	TGTGCCAGCAGTTCCCCGGGACACAACACCGGGGAGCTGTTTTTT
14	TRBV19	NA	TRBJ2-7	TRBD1	CASSSGTGAYEQYF	TGTGCCAGTAGCTCCGGGACAGGGGCCTACGAGCAGTACTTC
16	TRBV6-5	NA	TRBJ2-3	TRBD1	CASSYFGTGPTDTQYF	TGTGCCAGCAGTTATTTCGGGACAGGACCCACAGATACGCAGTATTTT
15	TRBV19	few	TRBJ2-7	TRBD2	CASSMGGLAGYEQYF	TGTGCCAGTAGTATGGGGGGACTAGCGGGCTACGAGCAGTACTTC
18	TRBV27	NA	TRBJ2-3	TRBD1	CASSLLSRDRGRKNTQYF	TGTGCCAGCAGTTTATTATCGCGGGACAGGGGGCGTAAGAATACGCAGTATTTT
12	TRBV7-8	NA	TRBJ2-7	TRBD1	CASSLGQRIQYF	TGTGCCAGCAGCCTGGGACAGAGGATACAGTACTTC
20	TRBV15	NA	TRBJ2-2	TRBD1	CATSRGGQGALGTSTGELFF	TGTGCCACCAGCAGAGGGGGACAGGGGGCTCTAGGAACGAGCACCGGGGAGCTGTTTTTT
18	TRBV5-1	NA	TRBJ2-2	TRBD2	CASSLAGLAGIGTGELFF	TGCGCCAGCAGCTTGGCTGGACTAGCGGGTATAGGAACCGGGGAGCTGTTTTTT
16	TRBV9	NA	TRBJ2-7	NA	CASSSHGAVPSYEQYF	TGTGCCAGCAGCTCCCATGGAGCGGTCCCCTCCTACGAGCAGTACTTC
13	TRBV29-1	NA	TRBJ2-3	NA	CSAPSGSTDTQYF	TGCAGCGCCCCAAGCGGGAGCACAGATACGCAGTATTTT
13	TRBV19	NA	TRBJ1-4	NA	CASSRSSNEKLFF	TGTGCCAGTAGTAGGAGTAGTAATGAAAAACTGTTTTTT
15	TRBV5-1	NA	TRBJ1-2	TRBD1	CASSPGQEKIYGYTF	TGCGCCAGCAGCCCTGGACAGGAGAAGATCTATGGCTACACCTTC
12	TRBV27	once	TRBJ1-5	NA	CASSLFDQPQHF	TGTGCCAGCAGTTTGTTCGATCAGCCCCAGCATTTT
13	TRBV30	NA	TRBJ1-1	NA	CAWRLGHNTEAFF	TGTGCCTGGAGATTGGGCCATAACACTGAAGCTTTCTTT
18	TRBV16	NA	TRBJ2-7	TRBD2	CASSQSISWGTSASEQYF	TGTGCCAGCAGCCAATCGATTTCATGGGGGACTAGCGCATCCGAGCAGTACTTC
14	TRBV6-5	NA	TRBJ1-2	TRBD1	CASSSGQGRYGYTF	TGTGCCAGCAGTTCCGGACAGGGTCGGTATGGCTACACCTTC
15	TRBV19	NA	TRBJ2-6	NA	CASSIRAAGANVLTF	TGTGCCAGTAGTATCAGGGCAGCTGGGGCCAACGTCCTGACTTTC
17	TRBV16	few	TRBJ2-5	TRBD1	CASSQSGGDRGRETQYF	TGTGCCAGCAGCCAATCAGGAGGGGACAGGGGGCGAGAGACCCAGTACTTC
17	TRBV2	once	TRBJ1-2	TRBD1	CASSHPGQGASVYGYTF	TGTGCCAGCAGCCATCCGGGACAGGGGGCGAGCGTCTATGGCTACACCTTC
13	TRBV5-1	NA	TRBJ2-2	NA	CASKTGQTGELFF	TGCGCCAGCAAAACAGGGCAGACCGGGGAGCTGTTTTTT
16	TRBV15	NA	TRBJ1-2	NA	CATSSTRSQFFYGYTF	TGTGCCACCAGCAGTACCCGGTCACAGTTCTTCTATGGCTACACCTTC